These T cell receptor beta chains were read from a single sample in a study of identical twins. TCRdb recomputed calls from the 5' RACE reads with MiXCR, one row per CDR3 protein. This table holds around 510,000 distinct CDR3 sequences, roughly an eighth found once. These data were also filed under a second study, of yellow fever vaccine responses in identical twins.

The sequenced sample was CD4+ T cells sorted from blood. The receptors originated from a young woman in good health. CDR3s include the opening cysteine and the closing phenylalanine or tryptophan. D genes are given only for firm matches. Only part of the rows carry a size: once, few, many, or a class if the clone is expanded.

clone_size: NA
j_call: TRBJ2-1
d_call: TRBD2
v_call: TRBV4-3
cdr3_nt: TGCGCCAGCAGCCAAGAGACTAGCGGGAGGGGCAATGAGCAGTTCTTC
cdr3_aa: CASSQETSGRGNEQFF

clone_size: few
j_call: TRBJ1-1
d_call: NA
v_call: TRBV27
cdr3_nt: TGTGCCAGCATGGCGAACACTGAAGCTTTCTTT
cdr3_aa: CASMANTEAFF

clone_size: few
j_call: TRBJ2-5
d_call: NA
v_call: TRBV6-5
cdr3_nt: TGTGCCAGCAGTTACTCGAAAGGGGGAGACCCCACAGGGACCCAGTACTTC
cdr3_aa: CASSYSKGGDPTGTQYF

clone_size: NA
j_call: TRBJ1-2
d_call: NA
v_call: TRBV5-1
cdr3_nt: TGCGCCAGCAGCTTGAAGGACCGTAGTAACTATGGCTACACCTTC
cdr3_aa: CASSLKDRSNYGYTF

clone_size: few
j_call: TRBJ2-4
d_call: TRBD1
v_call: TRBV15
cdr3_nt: TGTGCCACCAGCAGACCGGGACAGGGGAGCGTTCAGTACTTC
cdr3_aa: CATSRPGQGSVQYF

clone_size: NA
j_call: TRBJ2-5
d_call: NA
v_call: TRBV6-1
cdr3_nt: TGTGCCAGCAGTCCCCGGACTGTTGAAGAGACCCAGTACTTC
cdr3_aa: CASSPRTVEETQYF

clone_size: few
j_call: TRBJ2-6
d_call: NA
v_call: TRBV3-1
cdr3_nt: TGTGCCAGCAGCCCCGGGGTAAACGGGGCCAACGTCCTGACTTTC
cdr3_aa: CASSPGVNGANVLTF

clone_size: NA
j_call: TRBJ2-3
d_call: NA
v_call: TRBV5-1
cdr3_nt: TGCGCCAGCAGCTTGATCAGGATCACAGATACGCAGTATTTT
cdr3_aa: CASSLIRITDTQYF

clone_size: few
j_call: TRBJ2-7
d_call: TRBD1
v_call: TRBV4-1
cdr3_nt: TGCGCCAGCAGCCTACGGTCGGGACAGGCCCAAGGCGAGCAGTACTTC
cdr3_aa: CASSLRSGQAQGEQYF

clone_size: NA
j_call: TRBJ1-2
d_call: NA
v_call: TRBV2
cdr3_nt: TGTGCCAGCAGTGAAGTGGCAGGAATAAACTCTGGCTACACCTTC
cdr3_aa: CASSEVAGINSGYTF

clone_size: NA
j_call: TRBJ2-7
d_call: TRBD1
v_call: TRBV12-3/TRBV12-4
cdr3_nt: TGTGCCAGCAGTTTCGGGGACAGAAAGTTGGGCGAGCAGTACTTC
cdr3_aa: CASSFGDRKLGEQYF

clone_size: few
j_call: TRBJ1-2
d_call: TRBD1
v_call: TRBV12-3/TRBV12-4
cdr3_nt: TGTGCCAGCAGTTTAGCCTCACCGGGACAGGGCCCTCCGGGCACCTTC
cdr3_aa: CASSLASPGQGPPGTF

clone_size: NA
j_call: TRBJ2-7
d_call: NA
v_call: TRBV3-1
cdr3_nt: TGTGCCAGCAGCCAAGATGGGGGGAGAGGGGTGAGGAGCGAGCAGTACTTC
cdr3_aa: CASSQDGGRGVRSEQYF

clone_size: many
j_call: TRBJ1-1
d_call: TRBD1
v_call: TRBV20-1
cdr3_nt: TGCAGTGCTCCACGGACAGGGGATTCCGAAGCTTTCTTT
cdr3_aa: CSAPRTGDSEAFF

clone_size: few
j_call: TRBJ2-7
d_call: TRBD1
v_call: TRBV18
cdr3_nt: TGTGCCAGCTCACCGACAGGGCTCGCAGGGTACGAGCAGTACTTC
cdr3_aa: CASSPTGLAGYEQYF

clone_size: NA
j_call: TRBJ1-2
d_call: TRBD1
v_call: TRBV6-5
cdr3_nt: TGTGCCAGCAGTTACGGGAGGGACAGCGGCGGCTACACCTTC
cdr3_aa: CASSYGRDSGGYTF

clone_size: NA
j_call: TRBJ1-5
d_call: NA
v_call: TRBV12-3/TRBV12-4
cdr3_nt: TGTGCCAGCACCGGCAGAGGCAGCAATCAGCCCCAGCATTTT
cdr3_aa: CASTGRGSNQPQHF

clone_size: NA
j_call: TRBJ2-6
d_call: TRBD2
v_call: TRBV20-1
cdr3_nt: TGCAGTGCTAGGAAAACGAGCGGGAGCGGTTCTGGGGCCAACGTCCTGACTTTC
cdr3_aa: CSARKTSGSGSGANVLTF

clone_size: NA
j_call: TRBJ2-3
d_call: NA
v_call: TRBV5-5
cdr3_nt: TGTGCCAGCAGCCGAGAACAGATAACGCAGTATTTT
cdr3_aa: CASSREQITQYF

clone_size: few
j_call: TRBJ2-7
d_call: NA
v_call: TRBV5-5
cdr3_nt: TGTGCCAGCAGCTTGGGGGCCTACTCCTACGAGCAGTACTTC
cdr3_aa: CASSLGAYSYEQYF

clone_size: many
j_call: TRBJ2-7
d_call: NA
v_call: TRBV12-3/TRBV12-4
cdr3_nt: TGTGCCAGCAGTTTGCCGTACAACTACGAGCAGTACTTC
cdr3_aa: CASSLPYNYEQYF

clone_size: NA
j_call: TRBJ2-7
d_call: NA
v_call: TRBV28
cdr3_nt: TGTGCCAGCAGTTTATCGGGACAAATTCGCTACGAGCAGTACTTC
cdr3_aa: CASSLSGQIRYEQYF

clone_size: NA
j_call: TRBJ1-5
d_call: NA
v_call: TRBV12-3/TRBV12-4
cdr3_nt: TGTGCCAGCAGCTACGCCGGGACAATAAGTCAGCCCCAGCATTTT
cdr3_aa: CASSYAGTISQPQHF

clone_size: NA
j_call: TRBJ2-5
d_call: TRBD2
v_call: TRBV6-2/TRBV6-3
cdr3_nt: TGTGCCAGCAGTTATCCGCCCCGATCGGGACTAGCGGGAGTCAGGGGGGAGACCCAGTACTTC
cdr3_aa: CASSYPPRSGLAGVRGETQYF

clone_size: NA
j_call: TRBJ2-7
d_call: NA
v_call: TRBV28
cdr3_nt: TGTGCCAGCAGACCACCGTCGGGGACCCTCTACGAGCAGTACTTC
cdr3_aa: CASRPPSGTLYEQYF

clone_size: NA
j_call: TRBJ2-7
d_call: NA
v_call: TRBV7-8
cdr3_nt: TGTGCCAGCAGCTTAGCGCGGCAGGTCTACGAGCAGTACTTC
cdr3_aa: CASSLARQVYEQYF

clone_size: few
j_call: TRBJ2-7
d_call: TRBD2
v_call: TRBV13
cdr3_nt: TGTGCCAGCAGCTTTGGTGCAGGGAGGGACGAGCAGTACTTC
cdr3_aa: CASSFGAGRDEQYF

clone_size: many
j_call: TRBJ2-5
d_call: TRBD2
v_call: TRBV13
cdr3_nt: TGTGCCAGCAGCCTAGCGGGTGGGTCGGAAGAGACCCAGTACTTC
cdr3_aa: CASSLAGGSEETQYF

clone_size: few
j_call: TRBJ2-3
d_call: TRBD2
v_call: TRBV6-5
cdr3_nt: TGTGCCAGCAGTTACGATGCGGGAGTTGCAGATACGCAGTATTTT
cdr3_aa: CASSYDAGVADTQYF

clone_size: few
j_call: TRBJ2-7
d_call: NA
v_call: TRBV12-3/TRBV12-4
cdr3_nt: TGTGCCAGCAGTTTTGTTGGCAGGGGTTACGAGCAGTACTTC
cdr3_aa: CASSFVGRGYEQYF

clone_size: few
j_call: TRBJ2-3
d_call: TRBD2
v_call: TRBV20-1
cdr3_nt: TGCAGTGCCCCAAGGGACTACACAGATACGCAGTATTTT
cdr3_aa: CSAPRDYTDTQYF

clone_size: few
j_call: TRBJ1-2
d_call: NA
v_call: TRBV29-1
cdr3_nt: TGCAGCGTTGAGTACAGGCCCCACTATGGCTACACCTTC
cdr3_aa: CSVEYRPHYGYTF

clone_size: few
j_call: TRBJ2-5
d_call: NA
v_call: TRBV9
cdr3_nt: TGTGCCAGCAGCGTAGCGATGGGAGAGACCCAGTACTTC
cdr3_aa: CASSVAMGETQYF

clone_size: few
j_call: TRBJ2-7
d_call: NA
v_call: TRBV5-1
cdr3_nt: TGCGCCAGCAGCTTAGGATTACAGGAAAAATACGAGCAGTACTTC
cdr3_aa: CASSLGLQEKYEQYF

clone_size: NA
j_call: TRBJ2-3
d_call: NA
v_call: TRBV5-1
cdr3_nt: TGCGCCAGCAGCTTGGGGGCGGGCACAGATACGCAGTATTTT
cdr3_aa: CASSLGAGTDTQYF

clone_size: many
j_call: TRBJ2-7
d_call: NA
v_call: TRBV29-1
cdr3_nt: TGCAGCGTTGACCCCGGGTTGGCGGGGGAGCAGTACTTC
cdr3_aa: CSVDPGLAGEQYF

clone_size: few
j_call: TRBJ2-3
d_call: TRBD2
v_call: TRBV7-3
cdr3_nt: TGTGCCAGCAGCTTATTTGCTAGCGGGACCACAGATACGCAGTATTTT
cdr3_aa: CASSLFASGTTDTQYF

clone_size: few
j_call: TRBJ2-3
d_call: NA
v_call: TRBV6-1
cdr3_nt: TGTGCCAGCAGTGAAGCGGTGGGCACGCAGTATTTT
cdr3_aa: CASSEAVGTQYF

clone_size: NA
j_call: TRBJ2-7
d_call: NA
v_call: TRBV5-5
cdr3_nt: TGTGCCAGCAGCTCGCCGGCTCGGACCTACGAGCAGTACTTC
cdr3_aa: CASSSPARTYEQYF

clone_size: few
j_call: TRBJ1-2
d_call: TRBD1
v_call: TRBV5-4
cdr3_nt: TGTGCCAGCAGGCTTGGGACAGGGTCTTTCGGCTACACCTTC
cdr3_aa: CASRLGTGSFGYTF

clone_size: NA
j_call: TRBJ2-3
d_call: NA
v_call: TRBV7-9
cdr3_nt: TGTGCCAGCAGCTATCGAGGGGATAGCACAGATACGCAGTATTTT
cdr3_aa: CASSYRGDSTDTQYF

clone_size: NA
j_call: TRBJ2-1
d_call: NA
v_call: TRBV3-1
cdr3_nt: TGTGCCAGCAGCCAACCGCGTGGGACAAAGAGCCCCCGAGATCATGAGCAGTTCTTC
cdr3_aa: CASSQPRGTKSPRDHEQFF

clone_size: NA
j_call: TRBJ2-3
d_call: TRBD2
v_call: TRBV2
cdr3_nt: TGTGCCAGCAGTGCACTAGCGGGAGGGACAGATACGCAGTATTTT
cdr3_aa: CASSALAGGTDTQYF

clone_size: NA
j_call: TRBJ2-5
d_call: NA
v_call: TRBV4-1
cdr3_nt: TGCGCCAGCAGCCAAGAGACCGTCAGGGAGACCCAGTACTTC
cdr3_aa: CASSQETVRETQYF

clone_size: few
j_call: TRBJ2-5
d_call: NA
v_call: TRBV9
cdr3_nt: TGTGCCAGCAGCGATAGCGGCCAAGAGACCCAGTACTTC
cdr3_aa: CASSDSGQETQYF